This TCR beta chain derives from a study of neurological immune-mediated disorders. Overall study results and limits: HTLV-1-associated myelopathy displayed the greatest TCR clonal expansion, and multiple sclerosis exhibited the smallest, lower than that of healthy controls.

Unsorted libraries were prepared from 2 million PBMCs held at -80 C. The germline V gene has CDR1 MNHNY and CDR2 SVGAGI (reference sequence). The CDR3 has 14 amino acids. V was shortened by 5 bases and J by 10 bases, with 15 bases between the two germline ends. This clonotype occurred many times. The antigen is undetermined. TCRdb fed the 5' RACE reads into MiXCR, producing one record per CDR3 protein. This table holds about 66,000 distinct CDR3 sequences, 4.5% to 5.5% found once. The TCR comes from a man aged 25-45 years with multiple sclerosis. The V call is TRBV6-6, the J call TRBJ1-6, with unresolved D. Sequences were obtained from PBMCs. DNA for the CDR3: TGTGCCAGCAGTCCCCTCGGGAAAGGATCACCCCTCCACTTT. Translated: CASSPLGKGSPLHF.